This T cell receptor (beta chain) was captured in a study of control samples from healthy donors and cancer patients. Germline assignment: CDR1 LNHNV and CDR2 YYDKDF (reference sequence). Trimming cost V 7 bases and J 0 bases, with 10 bases left between them. The CDR3 loop spans 15 amino acids. Measured with immunoSEQ multiplex PCR; TCRdb has only the in-frame clones, and not every one. This table lists about 200,000 clones. The chain links TRBV15 to TRBJ1-6; D possibly corresponds to TRBD1 (6 bases). The source is a woman in her twenties or thirties in good health. Sequenced sample: blood. DNA for the CDR3: TGTGCCACCACCACAGGGAGCTCCTATAATTCACCCCTCCACTTT. As protein: CATTTGSSYNSPLHF.